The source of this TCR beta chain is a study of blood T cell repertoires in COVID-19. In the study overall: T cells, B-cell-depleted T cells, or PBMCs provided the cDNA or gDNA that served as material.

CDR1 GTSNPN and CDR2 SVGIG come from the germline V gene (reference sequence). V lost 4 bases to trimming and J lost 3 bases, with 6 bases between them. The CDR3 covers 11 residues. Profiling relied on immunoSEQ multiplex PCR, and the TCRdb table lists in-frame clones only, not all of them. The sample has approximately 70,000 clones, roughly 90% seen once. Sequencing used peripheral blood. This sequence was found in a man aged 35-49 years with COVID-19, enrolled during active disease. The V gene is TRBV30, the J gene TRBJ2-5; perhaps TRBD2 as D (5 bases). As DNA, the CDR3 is TGTGCCTGGAAGAGGGAAGAGACCCAGTACTTC. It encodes CAWKREETQYF.